The T cell receptor (beta chain) described here comes from a study of blood T cell repertoires in COVID-19. Study summary: From the United States, Italy and Spain came samples of acute and convalescent COVID-19. T cells, B-cell-depleted T cells, or PBMCs provided the cDNA or gDNA that served as material.

CDR3 size: 11 residues. Germline lookup yields CDR1 LNHNV and CDR2 YYDKDF (reference sequence). Deletions cut 7 bases from V and 6 bases from J, with 8 bases between. This clone was picked up one time. In the source study's methods: The authors estimated nucleated cell counts from reference gene primer amplification. Sequencing used immunoSEQ multiplex PCR; TCRdb keeps in-frame clones, though not all of them. The DNA was the basis for D and trimming; V, J and clone size are from that table. Counted here are around 100,000 clones, more than 85% occurring once; the ten biggest clones make up over 2%. This TCR was recovered from a man aged 50 to 59 with active COVID-19. The sequenced material came from peripheral blood. The chain links TRBV15 to TRBJ2-3; the D is unclear. The CDR3 region is CATTHSDTQYF. In DNA, the CDR3 is TGTGCCACCACCCACAGCGATACGCAGTATTTT.